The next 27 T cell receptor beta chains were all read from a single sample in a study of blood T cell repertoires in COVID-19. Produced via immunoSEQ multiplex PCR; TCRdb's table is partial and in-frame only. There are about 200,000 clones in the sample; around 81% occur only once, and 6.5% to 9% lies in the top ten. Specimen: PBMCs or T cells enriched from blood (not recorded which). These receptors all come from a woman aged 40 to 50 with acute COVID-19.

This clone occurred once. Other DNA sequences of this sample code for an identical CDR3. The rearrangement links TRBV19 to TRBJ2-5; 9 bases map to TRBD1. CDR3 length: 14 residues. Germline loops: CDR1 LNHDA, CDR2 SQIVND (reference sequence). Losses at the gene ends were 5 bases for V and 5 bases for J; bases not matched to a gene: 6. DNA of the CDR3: TGTGCCAGTAGTTCACAGGGGGCAGTGGAGACCCAGTACTTC. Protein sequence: CASSSQGAVETQYF.

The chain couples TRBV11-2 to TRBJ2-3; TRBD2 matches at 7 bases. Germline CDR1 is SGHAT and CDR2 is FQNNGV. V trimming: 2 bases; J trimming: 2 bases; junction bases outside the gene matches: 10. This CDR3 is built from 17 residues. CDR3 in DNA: TGTGCCAGCAGCTTAAGCGGCGGGAGATGGGACACAGATACGCAGTATTTT. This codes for CASSLSGGRWDTDTQYF.

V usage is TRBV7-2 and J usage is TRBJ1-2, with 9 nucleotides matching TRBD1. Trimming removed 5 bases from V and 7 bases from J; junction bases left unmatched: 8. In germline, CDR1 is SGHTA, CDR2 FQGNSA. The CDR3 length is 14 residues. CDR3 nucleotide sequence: TGTGCCAGCAGCCCCCCGGGACAGGGAGGTGGCTACACCTTC. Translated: CASSPPGQGGGYTF.

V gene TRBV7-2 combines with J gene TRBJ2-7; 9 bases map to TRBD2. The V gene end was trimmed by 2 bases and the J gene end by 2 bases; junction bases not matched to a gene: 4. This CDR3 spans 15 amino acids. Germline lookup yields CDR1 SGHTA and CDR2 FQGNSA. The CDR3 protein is CASSLSGGGAYEQYF. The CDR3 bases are TGTGCCAGCAGCTTATCTGGCGGGGGGGCCTACGAGCAGTACTTC.

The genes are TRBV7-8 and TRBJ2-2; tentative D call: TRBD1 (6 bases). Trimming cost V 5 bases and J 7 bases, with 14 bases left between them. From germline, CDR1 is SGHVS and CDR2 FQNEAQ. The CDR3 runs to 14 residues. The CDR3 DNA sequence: TGTGCCAGCAGCGGATACCAGGGGATCGGGGAGCTGTTTTTT. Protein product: CASSGYQGIGELFF.

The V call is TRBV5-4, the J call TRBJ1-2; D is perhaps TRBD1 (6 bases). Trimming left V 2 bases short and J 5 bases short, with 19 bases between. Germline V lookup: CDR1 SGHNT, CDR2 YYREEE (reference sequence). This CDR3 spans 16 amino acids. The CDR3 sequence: CASSFGLARGNYGYTF. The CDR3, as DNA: TGTGCCAGCAGCTTTGGGCTCGCCAGGGGAAATTATGGCTACACCTTC.

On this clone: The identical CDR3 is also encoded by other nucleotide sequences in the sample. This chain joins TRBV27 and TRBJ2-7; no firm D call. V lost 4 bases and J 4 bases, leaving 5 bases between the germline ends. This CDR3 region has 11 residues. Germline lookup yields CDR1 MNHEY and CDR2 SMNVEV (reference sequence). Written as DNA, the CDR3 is TGTGCCAGCAGTTCAACTTACGAGCAGTACTTC. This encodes CASSSTYEQYF.

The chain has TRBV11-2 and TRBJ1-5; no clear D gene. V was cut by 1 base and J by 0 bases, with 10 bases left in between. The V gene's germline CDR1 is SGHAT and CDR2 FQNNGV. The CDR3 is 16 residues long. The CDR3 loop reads CASSLVGGSSNQPQHF. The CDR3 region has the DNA TGTGCCAGCAGCTTAGTAGGAGGTAGTAGCAATCAGCCCCAGCATTTT.

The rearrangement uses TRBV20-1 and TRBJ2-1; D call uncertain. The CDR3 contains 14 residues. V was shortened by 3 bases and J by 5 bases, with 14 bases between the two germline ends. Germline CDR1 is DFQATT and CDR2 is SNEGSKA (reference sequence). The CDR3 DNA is TGCAGTGCTAGTCGGAGTGCGAACCACAATGAGCAGTTCTTC. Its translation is CSASRSANHNEQFF.

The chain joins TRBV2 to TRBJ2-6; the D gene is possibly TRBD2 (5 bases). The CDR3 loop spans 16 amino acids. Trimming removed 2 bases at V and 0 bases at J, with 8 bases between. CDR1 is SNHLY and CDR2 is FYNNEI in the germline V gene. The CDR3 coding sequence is TGTGCCAGCAGTGAACGACGGGACTCTGGGGCCAACGTCCTGACTTTC. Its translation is CASSERRDSGANVLTF.

In nucleotides, the CDR3 is TGTGCCAGCAGAAATTTACAGGGTGCTAACACTGAAGCTTTCTTT. It translates to CASRNLQGANTEAFF. The genes are TRBV6-5 and TRBJ1-1, with D perhaps TRBD1 (6 bases). Germline V gene sequence: CDR1 MNHEY, CDR2 SVGAGI. The CDR3 extends over 15 amino acids. Trimming pared 6 bases from V and 2 bases from J, leaving 16 bases between.

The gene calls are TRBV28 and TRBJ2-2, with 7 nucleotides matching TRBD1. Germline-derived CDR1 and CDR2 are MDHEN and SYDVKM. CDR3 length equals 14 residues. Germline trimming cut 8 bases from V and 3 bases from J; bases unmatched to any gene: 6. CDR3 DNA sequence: TGTGCCAGCCTGGGGCAGGGGGACACCGGGGAGCTGTTTTTT. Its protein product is CASLGQGDTGELFF.

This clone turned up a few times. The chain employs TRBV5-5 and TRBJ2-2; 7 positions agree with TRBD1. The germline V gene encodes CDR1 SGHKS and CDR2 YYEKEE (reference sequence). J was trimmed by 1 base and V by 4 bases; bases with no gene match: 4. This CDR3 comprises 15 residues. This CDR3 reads CASSNDRVNTGELFF. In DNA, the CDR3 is TGTGCCAGCAGCAACGACAGGGTGAACACCGGGGAGCTGTTTTTT.

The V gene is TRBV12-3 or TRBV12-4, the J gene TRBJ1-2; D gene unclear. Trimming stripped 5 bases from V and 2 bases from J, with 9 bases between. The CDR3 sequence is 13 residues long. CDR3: CASSPERNYGYTF. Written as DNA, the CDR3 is TGTGCCAGCAGTCCAGAAAGAAACTATGGCTACACCTTC.

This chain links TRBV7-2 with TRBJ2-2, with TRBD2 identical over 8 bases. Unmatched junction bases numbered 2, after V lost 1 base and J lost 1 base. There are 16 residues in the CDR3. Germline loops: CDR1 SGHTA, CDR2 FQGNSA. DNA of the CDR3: TGTGCCAGCAGCTTAGTGACTAGCGTGAACACCGGGGAGCTGTTTTTT. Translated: CASSLVTSVNTGELFF. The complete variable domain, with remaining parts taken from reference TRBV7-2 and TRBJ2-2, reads GAGVSQSPSNKVTEKGKDVELRCDPISGHTALYWYRQSLGQGLEFLIYFQGNSAPDKSGLPSDRFSAERTGGSVSTLTIQRTQQEDSAVYLCASSLVTSVNTGELFFGEGSRLTVL.

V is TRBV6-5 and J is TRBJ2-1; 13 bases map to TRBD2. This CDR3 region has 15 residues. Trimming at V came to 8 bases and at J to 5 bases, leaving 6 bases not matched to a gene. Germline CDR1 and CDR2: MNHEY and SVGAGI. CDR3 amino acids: CASATSGGADNEQFF. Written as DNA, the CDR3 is TGTGCCAGCGCCACTAGCGGGGGGGCCGACAATGAGCAGTTCTTC.

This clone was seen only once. The CDR3 bases are TGTGCCAGCACCGTCGCGGGGAGGGACTATGGCTACACCTTC. Amino acids: CASTVAGRDYGYTF. The rearrangement uses TRBV6-5 and TRBJ1-2; D is uncertain. CDR3 length: 14 residues. Germline values: CDR1 MNHEY, CDR2 SVGAGI. V lost 7 bases and J 3 bases, leaving 15 bases between the germline ends.

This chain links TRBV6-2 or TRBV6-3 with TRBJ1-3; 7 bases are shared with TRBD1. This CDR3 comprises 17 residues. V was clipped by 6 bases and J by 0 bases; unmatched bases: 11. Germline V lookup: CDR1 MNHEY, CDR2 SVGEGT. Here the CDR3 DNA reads TGTGCCAGCAGCGGCACCGGGACAGTAACCTCTGGAAACACCATATATTTT. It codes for CASSGTGTVTSGNTIYF.

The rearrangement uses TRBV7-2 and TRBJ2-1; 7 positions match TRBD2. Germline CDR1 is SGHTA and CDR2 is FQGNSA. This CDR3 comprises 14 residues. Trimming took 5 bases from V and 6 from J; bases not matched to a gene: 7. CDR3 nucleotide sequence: TGTGCCAGCAGCCAAGCGGGAAGAGGCAATGAGCAGTTCTTC. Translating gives CASSQAGRGNEQFF.

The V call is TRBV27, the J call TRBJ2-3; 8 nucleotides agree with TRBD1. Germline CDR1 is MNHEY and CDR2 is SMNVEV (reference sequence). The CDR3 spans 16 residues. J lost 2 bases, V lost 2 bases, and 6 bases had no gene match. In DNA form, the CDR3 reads TGTGCCAGCAGTTTACTCGGGACAGGACCCACAGATACGCAGTATTTT. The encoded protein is CASSLLGTGPTDTQYF.

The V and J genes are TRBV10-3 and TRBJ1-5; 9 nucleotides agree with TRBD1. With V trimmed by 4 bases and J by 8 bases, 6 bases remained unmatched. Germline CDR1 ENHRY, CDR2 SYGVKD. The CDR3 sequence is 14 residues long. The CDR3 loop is CAISGGQGGKPQHF. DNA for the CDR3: TGTGCCATCAGTGGGGGACAGGGCGGAAAGCCCCAGCATTTT.

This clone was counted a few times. CDR3 DNA: TGCGCCATCACAAACGGACAGGGAGTTTTCTCTGGAAACACCATATATTTT. Its translation: CAITNGQGVFSGNTIYF. V and J are TRBV10-2 and TRBJ1-3, with TRBD1 matching over 8 bases. Germline CDR1 reads WSHSY; CDR2 reads SAAADI. Trimming removed 10 bases from V and 0 bases from J; junction bases left unmatched: 14. This CDR3 has 17 amino acids.

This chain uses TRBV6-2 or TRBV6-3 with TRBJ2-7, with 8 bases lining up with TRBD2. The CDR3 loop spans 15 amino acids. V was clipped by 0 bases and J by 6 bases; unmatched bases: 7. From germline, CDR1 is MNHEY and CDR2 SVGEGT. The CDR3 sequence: CASSYSNSGGTEQYF. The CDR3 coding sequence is TGTGCCAGCAGTTACTCGAATTCGGGAGGGACCGAGCAGTACTTC.

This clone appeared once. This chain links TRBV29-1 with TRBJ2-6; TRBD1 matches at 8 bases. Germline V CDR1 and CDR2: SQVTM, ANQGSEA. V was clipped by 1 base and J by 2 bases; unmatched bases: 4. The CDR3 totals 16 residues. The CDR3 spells CSVEGDRGAGANVLTF. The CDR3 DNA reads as TGCAGCGTTGAAGGTGACAGGGGTGCTGGGGCCAACGTCCTGACTTTC.

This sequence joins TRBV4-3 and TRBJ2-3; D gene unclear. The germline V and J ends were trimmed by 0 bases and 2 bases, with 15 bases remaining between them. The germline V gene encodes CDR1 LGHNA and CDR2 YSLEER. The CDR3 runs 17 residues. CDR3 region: CASSQELSGLHTDTQYF. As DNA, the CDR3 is TGCGCCAGCAGCCAAGAACTATCCGGCCTCCACACAGATACGCAGTATTTT.

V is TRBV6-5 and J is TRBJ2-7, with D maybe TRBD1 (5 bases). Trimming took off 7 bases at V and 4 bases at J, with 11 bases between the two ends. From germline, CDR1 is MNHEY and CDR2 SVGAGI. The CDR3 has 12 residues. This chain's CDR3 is CASTGFRYEQYF. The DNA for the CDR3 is TGTGCCAGCACAGGGTTCAGGTACGAGCAGTACTTC.

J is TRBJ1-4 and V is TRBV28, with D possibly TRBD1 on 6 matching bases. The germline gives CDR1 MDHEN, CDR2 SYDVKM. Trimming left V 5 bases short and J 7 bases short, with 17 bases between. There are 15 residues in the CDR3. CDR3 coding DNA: TGTGCCAGCAGTAAAGGGGGGGCGAGACTTGAAAAACTGTTTTTT. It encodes CASSKGGARLEKLFF.